Detailed here is one TCR beta chain. This may arise from a read error, as a much more abundant clone is one base away. Amplification of TCR beta CDR3 regions used RNA transcripts. Investigators did first-round RT-PCR with HTBI primers, then second-round multiplex PCR. One entry per CDR3 protein, called by TCRdb with MiXCR from the multiplex PCR reads. The top ten clones hold over 8.5% of a sample with over a million distinct CDR3 sequences, 35% to 40% of them seen once. This sample was taken from a study of Graves' ophthalmopathy and Graves' hyperthyroidism. Between the trimmed V and J ends, which lost 2 bases and 7 bases, there was a span of 8 bases. Germline assignment: CDR1 SEHNR and CDR2 FQNEAQ (reference sequence). This CDR3 is built from 12 residues.

The clonotype comes from an adult man with Graves' hyperthyroidism. Source material: peripheral blood or thyroid tissue (not recorded which). V usage is TRBV7-9 and J usage is TRBJ2-5; the D is unclear. The CDR3: CASSLIEGTQYF. The CDR3 DNA is TGTGCCAGCAGCTTAATAGAAGGGACCCAGTACTTC. Based on the CDR3 plus reference TRBV7-9 and TRBJ2-5, the full variable domain is DTGVSQNPRHKITKRGQNVTFRCDPISEHNRLYWYRQTLGQGPEFLTYFQNEAQLEKSRLLSDRFSAERPKGSFSTLEIQRTEQGDSAMYLCASSLIEGTQYFGPGTRLLVL.